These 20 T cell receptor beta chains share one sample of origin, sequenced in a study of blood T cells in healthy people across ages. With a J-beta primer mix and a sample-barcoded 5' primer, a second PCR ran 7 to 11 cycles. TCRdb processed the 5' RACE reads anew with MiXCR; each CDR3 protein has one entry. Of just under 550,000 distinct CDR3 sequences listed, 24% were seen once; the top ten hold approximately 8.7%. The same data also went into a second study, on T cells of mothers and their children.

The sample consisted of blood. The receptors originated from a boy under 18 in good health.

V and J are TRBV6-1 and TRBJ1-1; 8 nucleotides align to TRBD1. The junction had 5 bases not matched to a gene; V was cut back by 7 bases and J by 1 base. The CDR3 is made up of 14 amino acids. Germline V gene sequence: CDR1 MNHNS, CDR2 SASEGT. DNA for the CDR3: TGTGCCAGCACCACGACAGGGGCGAACACTGAAGCTTTCTTT. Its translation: CASTTTGANTEAFF.

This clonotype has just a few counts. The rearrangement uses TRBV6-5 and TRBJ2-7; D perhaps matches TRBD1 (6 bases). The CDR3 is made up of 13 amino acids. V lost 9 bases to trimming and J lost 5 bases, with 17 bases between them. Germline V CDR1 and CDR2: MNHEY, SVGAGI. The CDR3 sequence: CASREQGHDEQYF. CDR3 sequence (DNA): TGTGCCAGTCGAGAACAGGGTCATGACGAGCAGTACTTC.

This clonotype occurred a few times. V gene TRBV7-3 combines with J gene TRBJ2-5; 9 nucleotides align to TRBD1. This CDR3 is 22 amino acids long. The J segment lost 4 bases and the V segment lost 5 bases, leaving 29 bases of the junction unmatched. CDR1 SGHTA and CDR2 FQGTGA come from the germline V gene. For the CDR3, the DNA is TGTGCCAGCAGCCCATGGGGAATAGGGGTCGGCGAGACAGGGGGGTCCTTAGAGACCCAGTACTTC. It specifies CASSPWGIGVGETGGSLETQYF.

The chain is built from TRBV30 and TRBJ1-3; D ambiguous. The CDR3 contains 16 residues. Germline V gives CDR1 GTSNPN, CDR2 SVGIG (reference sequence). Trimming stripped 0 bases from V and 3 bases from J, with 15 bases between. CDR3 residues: CAWSVWPGAGGNTIYF. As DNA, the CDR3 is TGTGCCTGGAGTGTATGGCCAGGAGCCGGTGGAAACACCATATATTTT.

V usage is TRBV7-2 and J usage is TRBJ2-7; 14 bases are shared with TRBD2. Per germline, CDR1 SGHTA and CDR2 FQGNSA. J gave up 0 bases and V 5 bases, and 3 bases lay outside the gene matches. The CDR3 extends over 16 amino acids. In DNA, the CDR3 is TGTGCCAGCAGCAGAGGGACTAGCGGGAGCTCCTACGAGCAGTACTTC. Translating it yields CASSRGTSGSSYEQYF.

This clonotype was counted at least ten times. CDR3 amino acids: CASSLIRQGLVLYGYTF. For the CDR3, the DNA is TGTGCCAGCAGCTTGATAAGGCAGGGCCTCGTTCTGTATGGCTACACCTTC. The V call is TRBV5-6, the J call TRBJ1-2, with D perhaps matching TRBD1 (5 bases). The CDR3 extends over 17 amino acids. Germline-derived CDR1 and CDR2 are SGHDT and YYEEEE. Trimming pared 1 base from V and 5 bases from J, leaving 21 bases between.

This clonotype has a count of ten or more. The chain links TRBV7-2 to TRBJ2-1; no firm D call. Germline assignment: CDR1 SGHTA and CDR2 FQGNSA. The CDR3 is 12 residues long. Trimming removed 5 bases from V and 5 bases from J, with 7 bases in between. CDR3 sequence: CASSPYNNEQFF. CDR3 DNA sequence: TGTGCCAGCAGCCCCTACAACAATGAGCAGTTCTTC. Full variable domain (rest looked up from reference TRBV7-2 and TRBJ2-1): GAGVSQSPSNKVTEKGKDVELRCDPISGHTALYWYRQSLGQGLEFLIYFQGNSAPDKSGLPSDRFSAERTGGSVSTLTIQRTQQEDSAVYLCASSPYNNEQFFGPGTRLTVL.

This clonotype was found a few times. The CDR3 nucleotides read TGTGCCAGCAGTTTAAGGGGGCCGAATCAGGGCTATGGCTACACCTTC. Translated, it gives CASSLRGPNQGYGYTF. This sequence joins TRBV28 and TRBJ1-2; 7 bases agree with TRBD1. V dropped 2 bases and J dropped 4; count of bases not matched to a gene: 10. The CDR3 loop spans 16 amino acids. Germline assignment: CDR1 MDHEN and CDR2 SYDVKM.

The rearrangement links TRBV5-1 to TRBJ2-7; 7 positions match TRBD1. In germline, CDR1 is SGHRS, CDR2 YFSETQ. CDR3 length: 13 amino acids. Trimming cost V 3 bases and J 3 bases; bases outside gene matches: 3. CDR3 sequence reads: CASSSTGDYEQYF. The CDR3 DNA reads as TGCGCCAGCAGCTCCACAGGGGACTACGAGCAGTACTTC.

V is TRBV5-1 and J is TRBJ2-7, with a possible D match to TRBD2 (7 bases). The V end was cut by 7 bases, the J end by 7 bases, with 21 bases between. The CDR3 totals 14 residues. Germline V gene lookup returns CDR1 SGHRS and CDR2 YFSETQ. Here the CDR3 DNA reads TGCGCCAGCTCCGACGGAGGGGGGGTCGAAGAGCAGTACTTC. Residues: CASSDGGGVEEQYF.

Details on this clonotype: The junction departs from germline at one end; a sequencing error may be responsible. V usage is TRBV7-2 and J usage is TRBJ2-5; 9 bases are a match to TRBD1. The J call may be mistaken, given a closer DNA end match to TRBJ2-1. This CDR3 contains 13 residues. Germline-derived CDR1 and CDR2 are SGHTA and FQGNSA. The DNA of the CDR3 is TGTGCCGGCAGCAAGGGACAGGGCAGAGAGCAGTTCTTC. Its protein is CAGSKGQGREQFF.

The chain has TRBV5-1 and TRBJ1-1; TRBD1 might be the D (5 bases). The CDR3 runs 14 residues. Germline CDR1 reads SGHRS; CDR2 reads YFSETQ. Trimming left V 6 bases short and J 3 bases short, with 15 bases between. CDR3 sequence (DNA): TGCGCCAGCAACCTAAGGGGAGGCGACACTGAAGCTTTCTTT. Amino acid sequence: CASNLRGGDTEAFF.

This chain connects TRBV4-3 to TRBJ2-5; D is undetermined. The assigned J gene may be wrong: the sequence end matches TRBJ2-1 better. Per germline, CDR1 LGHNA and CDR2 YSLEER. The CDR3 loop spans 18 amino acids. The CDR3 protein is CASSQSPYQSDGPYEQFF. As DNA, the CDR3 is TGCGCCAGCAGCCAAAGCCCATACCAGTCGGACGGCCCTTATGAGCAGTTCTTC.

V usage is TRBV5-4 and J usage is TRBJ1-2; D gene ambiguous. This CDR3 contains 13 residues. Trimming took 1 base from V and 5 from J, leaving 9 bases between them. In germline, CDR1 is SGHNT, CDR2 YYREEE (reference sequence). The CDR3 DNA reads TGTGCCAGCAGCTTGTTTCTGGGGTATGGCTACACCTTC. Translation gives CASSLFLGYGYTF.

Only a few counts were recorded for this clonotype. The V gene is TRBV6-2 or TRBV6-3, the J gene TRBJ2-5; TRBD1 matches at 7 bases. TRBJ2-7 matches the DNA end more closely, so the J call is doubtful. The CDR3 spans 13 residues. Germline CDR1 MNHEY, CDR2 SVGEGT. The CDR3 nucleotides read TGTGCCGCCCAAGGGGGACAGTTCAACGAGCAGTACTTC. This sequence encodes CAAQGGQFNEQYF.

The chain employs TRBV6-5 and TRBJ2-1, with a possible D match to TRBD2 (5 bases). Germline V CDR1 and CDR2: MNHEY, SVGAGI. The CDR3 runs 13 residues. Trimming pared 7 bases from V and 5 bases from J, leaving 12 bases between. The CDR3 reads CASNQAGHNEQFF. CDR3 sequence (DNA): TGTGCCAGCAACCAGGCGGGCCACAATGAGCAGTTCTTC.

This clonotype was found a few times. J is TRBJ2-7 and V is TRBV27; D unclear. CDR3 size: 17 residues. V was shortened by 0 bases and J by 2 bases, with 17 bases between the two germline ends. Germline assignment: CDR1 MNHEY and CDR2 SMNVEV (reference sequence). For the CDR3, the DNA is TGTGCCAGCAGTTTATCGGGGTCACGCCCGGTAACCTACGAGCAGTACTTC. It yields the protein CASSLSGSRPVTYEQYF.

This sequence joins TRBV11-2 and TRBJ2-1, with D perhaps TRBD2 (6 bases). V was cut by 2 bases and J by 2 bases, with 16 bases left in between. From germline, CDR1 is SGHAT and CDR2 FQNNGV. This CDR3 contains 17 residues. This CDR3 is CASSLFARTTTYNEQFF. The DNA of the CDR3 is TGTGCCAGCAGCTTATTCGCCCGGACTACCACCTACAATGAGCAGTTCTTC.

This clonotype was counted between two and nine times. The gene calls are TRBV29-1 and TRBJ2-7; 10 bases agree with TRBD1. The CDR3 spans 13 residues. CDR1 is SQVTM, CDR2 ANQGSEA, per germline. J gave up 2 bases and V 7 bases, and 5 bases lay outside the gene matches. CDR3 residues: CSARTGGTYEQYF. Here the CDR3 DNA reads TGCAGCGCCCGGACAGGGGGTACCTACGAGCAGTACTTC.

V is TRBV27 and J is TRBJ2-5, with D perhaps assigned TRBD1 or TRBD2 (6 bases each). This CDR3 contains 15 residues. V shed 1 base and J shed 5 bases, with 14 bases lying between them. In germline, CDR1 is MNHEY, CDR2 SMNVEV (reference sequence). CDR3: CASSLWGAGEETQYF. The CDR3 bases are TGTGCCAGCAGTTTATGGGGGGCAGGGGAGGAGACCCAGTACTTC.